Presented here are 8 T cell receptor beta chains from one specimen sequenced in a study of beta chain features in type 1 diabetes. Expressed TCRB transcripts got sequenced, as all isolated RNA was reverse transcribed. Libraries were prepared by immunoSEQ multiplex PCR; TCRdb keeps only in-frame clonotypes and omits some of them. Of roughly 230,000 clones in the sample, 9.6% were seen once. Sequencing was carried out using naive CD4+ T cells from blood. These receptors all stem from a woman younger than 35 in good health.

This clone has just a few counts. This sequence joins TRBV2 and TRBJ1-5; weak D call: TRBD1 (5 bases). Trimming took off 3 bases at V and 1 base at J, with 13 bases between the two ends. This CDR3 has 16 amino acids. Germline lookup yields CDR1 SNHLY and CDR2 FYNNEI. As DNA, the CDR3 is TGTGCCAGCAGTGAGAGAGGAGGGGCCAGCAATCAGCCCCAGCATTTT. As protein: CASSERGGASNQPQHF. The entire variable domain, with the rest obtained from reference TRBV2 and TRBJ1-5, is as follows: EPEVTQTPSHQVTQMGQEVILRCVPISNHLYFYWYRQILGQKVEFLVSFYNNEISEKSEIFDDQFSVERPDGSNFTLKIRSTKLEDSAMYFCASSERGGASNQPQHFGDGTRLSIL.

This rearrangement joins TRBV30 to TRBJ1-2; D remains ambiguous. V was pared by 7 bases and J by 0 bases, with 12 bases between. CDR1 is GTSNPN and CDR2 is SVGIG in the germline V gene (reference sequence). The CDR3 sequence is 13 residues long. CDR3 region: CASLSYSNYGYTF. CDR3 coding DNA: TGTGCCTCACTGTCATACTCTAACTATGGCTACACCTTC.

The rearrangement uses TRBV6-1 and TRBJ1-4; D not certain. Germline CDR1 is MNHNS and CDR2 is SASEGT. Trimming pared 2 bases from V and 8 bases from J, leaving 9 bases between. The CDR3 spans 13 residues. Written as DNA, the CDR3 is TGTGCCAGCAGTGAACCCGGAGTCGAAAAACTGTTTTTT. Translation: CASSEPGVEKLFF.

This clone has a handful of counts. The V gene is TRBV27, the J gene TRBJ1-5; unclear D gene. The germline CDR1 and CDR2 sequences are MNHEY and SMNVEV (reference sequence). Deletions cut 8 bases from V and 2 bases from J, with 22 bases between. The CDR3 covers 17 residues. The CDR3 protein is CASGPSLRRKGNQPQHF. CDR3 sequence (DNA): TGTGCCAGCGGCCCCAGTCTCCGTCGAAAAGGCAATCAGCCCCAGCATTTT.

This clone turned up a few times. The chain combines TRBV5-1 with TRBJ2-7; D might be TRBD1 (6 bases). Per germline, CDR1 SGHRS and CDR2 YFSETQ. V dropped 0 bases and J dropped 3 bases, with 7 bases sitting between them. This CDR3 is built from 13 residues. In DNA form, the CDR3 reads TGCGCCAGCAGCTTGGAACAGGGCTACGAGCAGTACTTC. Its protein is CASSLEQGYEQYF.

This clone was counted between two and nine times. The chain uses TRBV5-1 and TRBJ2-7; 13 nucleotides match TRBD2. The V segment lost 5 bases and the J segment 5 bases; nucleotides outside the gene matches: 7. The CDR3 is made up of 15 amino acids. Germline CDR1 SGHRS, CDR2 YFSETQ. The CDR3 sequence is CASRSLAGGPDEQYF. The CDR3, as DNA: TGCGCCAGCAGATCACTAGCGGGGGGGCCTGACGAGCAGTACTTC.

This clone came up a few times. CDR3 coding DNA: TGTGCCTGGAGTGTACGACTACCCAACTCCTACGAGCAGTACTTC. It codes for CAWSVRLPNSYEQYF. This rearrangement joins TRBV30 to TRBJ2-7; possible D gene TRBD2, 5 bases. CDR1 and CDR2 from the germline V gene are GTSNPN and SVGIG (reference sequence). The CDR3 has 15 amino acids. Trimming removed 0 bases from V and 0 bases from J, with 12 bases in between.

This clone was seen only a few times. This chain links TRBV6-1 with TRBJ2-7, with D unclear. Germline CDR1 and CDR2: MNHNS and SASEGT. The CDR3 is 13 residues long. V shed 8 bases and J shed 7 bases, with 18 bases lying between them. The CDR3 loop is CASRLHSVREQYF. CDR3 DNA sequence: TGTGCCAGCCGTCTGCACTCAGTGAGGGAGCAGTACTTC.